The entry below describes one T cell receptor (beta chain). The authors' processing: How many nucleated cells were present was estimated from reference gene primer amplification. Produced via immunoSEQ multiplex PCR; TCRdb's table is partial and in-frame only. The V and J calls and clone size were taken over from that table, and D and trimming were inferred from the DNA. Of 100,000 to 150,000 clones in the sample, about nine tenths are singletons; the top ten hold 2% to 2.5%. The sample comes from a study of blood T cell repertoires in COVID-19. Across the study: PBMCs, B-cell-depleted T cells, or T cells were the source of the cDNA or gDNA that made up the material.

Germline CDR1 and CDR2: LNHNV and YYDKDF (reference sequence). Trimming pared 4 bases from V and 5 bases from J, leaving 5 bases between. The CDR3 extends over 11 amino acids. The V and J genes are TRBV15 and TRBJ2-5; D gene uncertain. Sequencing was carried out using peripheral blood. The receptor was derived from a man aged 50 to 59 with active COVID-19. CDR3 nucleotides: TGTGCCACCAGCACTTTGGAGACCCAGTACTTC. It codes for CATSTLETQYF.